This T cell receptor beta chain stems from a study of blood T cells in healthy people across ages. Sample-barcoded 5' priming and a J-beta primer mix drove a second PCR of roughly 6 to 12 cycles. Each cDNA molecule was tagged by a template-switch adaptor that had 12 random nucleotides. Using its own MiXCR run on the 5' RACE reads, TCRdb lists one record per CDR3 protein. This sample has some 750,000 distinct CDR3 sequences, with over 20% found just once. In germline, CDR1 is SGHDN, CDR2 FVKESK. V gave up 0 bases and J gave up 9 bases, with 9 bases separating them. This CDR3 is 13 amino acids long. Isolation per sample recovered at least 6.5 million PBMCs.

Sequences were obtained from blood. This rearrangement joins TRBV14 to TRBJ1-5; unclear D gene. The TCR originated in a man aged 65 to 85 in good health. Here the CDR3 reads CASSQDKEVPQHF. CDR3 nucleotides: TGTGCCAGCAGCCAAGATAAGGAAGTGCCCCAGCATTTT.